This is a list of T cell receptor beta chains from one sample in a study of blood T cell repertoires in COVID-19. Sequencing was performed with immunoSEQ multiplex PCR; in TCRdb, only in-frame clones are kept and a portion is missing. The top ten clones hold more than 0.75% of a sample with 180,000 or so clones, around 86% of them seen once. Sequenced sample: peripheral blood. The receptors here all came from a man younger than 30 with acute or convalescent COVID-19. CDR3s include the opening cysteine and the closing phenylalanine or tryptophan. Each record gives: V gene, CDR3 length, clone size, J gene, D gene, CDR3 protein, CDR3 DNA. D genes are given only for firm matches. Clone size is shown for a subset of rows, as once, few, many or a class of expanded clone.

TRBV14	14	.	TRBJ1-1	.	CASSQSGGGVYAFF	TGTGCCAGCAGCCAATCAGGAGGGGGGGTGTACGCTTTCTTT
TRBV6-4	13	.	TRBJ1-6	.	CASGEGRNSPLHF	TGTGCCAGCGGGGAGGGTCGAAATTCACCCCTCCACTTT
TRBV7-8	14	once	TRBJ1-2	TRBD1	CASSLETGPYGYTF	TGTGCCAGCAGCTTAGAGACAGGGCCGTATGGCTACACCTTC
TRBV28	13	.	TRBJ1-2	TRBD1	CASSPTGAYGYTF	TGTGCCAGCAGTCCCACAGGGGCCTATGGCTACACCTTC
TRBV29-1	14	.	TRBJ1-3	.	CSVALPSPAYTIYF	TGCAGCGTCGCCCTACCCTCGCCCGCCTACACCATATATTTT
TRBV7-9	18	.	TRBJ2-6	TRBD1	CASSLGAGGRSGANVLTF	TGTGCCAGCAGCTTAGGGGCAGGGGGCAGGTCTGGGGCCAACGTCCTGACTTTC
TRBV7-2	12	.	TRBJ2-3	.	CASSSYTDTQYF	TGTGCCAGCAGCTCGTACACAGATACGCAGTATTTT
TRBV18	15	.	TRBJ1-2	TRBD1	CASSNGQAPNYGYTF	TGTGCCAGCTCAAACGGACAGGCACCTAACTATGGCTACACCTTC
TRBV18	15	.	TRBJ1-1	TRBD1	CASSLDRGLDTEAFF	TGTGCCAGCTCCCTCGACAGGGGATTGGACACTGAAGCTTTCTTT
TRBV6-6	16	.	TRBJ2-1	.	CASSYRAETAYNEQFF	TGTGCCAGCAGTTACCGTGCAGAGACAGCGTACAATGAGCAGTTCTTC
TRBV7-7	17	.	TRBJ2-3	TRBD2	CASSLGASGGATDTQYF	TGTGCCAGCAGCTTAGGGGCTAGCGGGGGGGCAACAGATACGCAGTATTTT
TRBV30	12	.	TRBJ2-7	.	CALGQNQFEQYF	TGTGCCCTCGGACAGAACCAGTTCGAGCAGTACTTC
TRBV30	13	once	TRBJ1-2	.	CAWIPTGPYGYTF	TGTGCCTGGATTCCTACAGGCCCCTATGGCTACACCTTC
TRBV19	13	.	TRBJ1-1	.	CASAGRSNTEAFF	TGTGCCAGCGCGGGACGCTCGAACACTGAAGCTTTCTTT
TRBV27	17	.	TRBJ2-2	.	CASSSPSGGGKTGELFF	TGTGCCAGCAGTTCCCCGTCAGGGGGAGGTAAAACCGGGGAGCTGTTTTTT
TRBV2	14	.	TRBJ1-5	.	CASTPTGRNQPQHF	TGTGCCAGCACTCCGACAGGCCGCAATCAGCCCCAGCATTTT
TRBV6-5	14	.	TRBJ1-5	.	CASSYSSGVQPQHF	TGTGCCAGCAGTTACTCGTCCGGGGTTCAGCCCCAGCATTTT
TRBV4-1	17	.	TRBJ1-2	TRBD1	CASSQVKGAIANYGYTF	TGCGCCAGCAGCCAAGTAAAGGGGGCAATAGCTAACTATGGCTACACCTTC
TRBV18	13	.	TRBJ1-2	TRBD1	CASSPTGDGGYTF	TGTGCCAGCTCACCGACAGGGGACGGTGGCTACACCTTC
TRBV7-9	16	.	TRBJ2-2	TRBD2	CASSPGIAGNTGELFF	TGTGCCAGCAGCCCAGGGATAGCGGGGAACACCGGGGAGCTGTTTTTT
TRBV6-5	16	.	TRBJ2-5	TRBD2	CASSWNTGGEGETQYF	TGTGCCAGCAGTTGGAATACGGGAGGCGAGGGAGAGACCCAGTACTTC
TRBV25-1	14	.	TRBJ2-7	.	CASSEWGRSYEQYF	TGTGCCAGCAGTGAATGGGGCAGATCCTACGAGCAGTACTTC